A single sample gave rise to the 17 T cell receptor beta chains below, sequenced in a study of Ad26.COV2.S vaccination and SARS-CoV-2 variants. Treatment: some 20 received Ad26.COV2.S at low or high dose, single or two shots; about 5 received placebo; per-sample allocation not given. Collection of the samples took place on day 63 after the first injection of vaccine or placebo. The assay was immunoSEQ multiplex PCR, and TCRdb's table has in-frame clones only and misses some. The data contain hundreds of thousands of clones, roughly 90% of them singletons. The sample was peripheral blood, taken in a trial of Ad26.COV2.S vaccine versus placebo. The receptors originated from a person aged 18-65 years who received the Ad26.COV2.S COVID-19 vaccine or a placebo.

V and J are TRBV3-1 (or the pseudogene TRBV3-2) and TRBJ2-2; D unresolved. The V gene lost 4 bases and the J gene lost 0 bases, with 9 bases spanning the gap. CDR1 LGHDT and CDR2 YNNKEL come from the germline V gene (reference sequence). CDR3 length equals 15 residues. CDR3 nucleotides: TGTGCCAGCAGCCTCTCCGTGGCGAACACCGGGGAGCTGTTTTTT. It codes for CASSLSVANTGELFF.

On this clone itself: Other DNA sequences in this specimen translate into the identical CDR3. The genes are TRBV7-2 and TRBJ2-2, with D hard to call. CDR3 length: 14 residues. Germline-derived CDR1 and CDR2 are SGHTA and FQGNSA. V lost 1 base and J lost 1, with 4 bases in between. CDR3 sequence (DNA): TGTGCCAGCAGCTTAGTGGGGAACACCGGGGAGCTGTTTTTT. Encoded protein: CASSLVGNTGELFF.

The chain couples TRBV30 to TRBJ2-7, with 10 bases identical to TRBD2. The V segment lost 1 base and the J segment 9 bases; nucleotides outside the gene matches: 3. Germline CDR1 and CDR2: GTSNPN and SVGIG (reference sequence). The CDR3 extends over 12 amino acids. The CDR3 DNA reads as TGTGCCTGGAGTGCGGGACTAGCGATGCAGTACTTC. Protein product: CAWSAGLAMQYF.

The count of this clone is one. The same CDR3 is also encoded by other DNA sequences in this sample. V usage is TRBV11-2 and J usage is TRBJ2-3; weak D call: TRBD2 (5 bases). Trimming pared 1 base from V and 6 bases from J, leaving 8 bases between. The CDR3 runs to 13 residues. Germline V CDR1 and CDR2: SGHAT, FQNNGV. CDR3 nucleotides: TGTGCCAGCAGCTTAGGGGGAGTGGATACGCAGTATTTT. This gives the protein CASSLGGVDTQYF.

As concerns this clone: Other DNA sequences in this sample translate to the same CDR3. CDR3 nucleotides: TGTGCCAGCAGCTTAGGAGGGGGCACTGAAGCTTTCTTT. As protein: CASSLGGGTEAFF. V usage is TRBV7-2 and J usage is TRBJ1-1, with D tentatively TRBD1 (6 bases). The germline CDR1 and CDR2 sequences are SGHTA and FQGNSA. V lost 1 base and J 4 bases, leaving 7 bases between the germline ends. This CDR3 contains 13 residues.

The V and J genes are TRBV7-9 and TRBJ1-4; no clear D gene. Germline V gene sequence: CDR1 SEHNR, CDR2 FQNEAQ (reference sequence). Trimming removed 11 bases from V and 4 bases from J, with 14 bases in between. CDR3 length: 13 amino acids. CDR3 DNA: TGTGCCTCCCAGCCCAGTAATAATGAAAAACTGTTTTTT. Protein: CASQPSNNEKLFF.

The chain employs TRBV19 and TRBJ1-4; the D is unclear. Per the germline V gene, CDR1 is LNHDA and CDR2 is SQIVND (reference sequence). The CDR3 runs to 12 residues. V dropped 6 bases and J dropped 7 bases, with 9 bases sitting between them. The CDR3 DNA sequence: TGTGCCAGTAGGCGGAGAGGTGAAAAACTGTTTTTT. It codes for CASRRRGEKLFF.

In its sample, this clone was seen once. This chain uses TRBV5-1 with TRBJ2-1; possible D gene TRBD2, 5 bases. CDR3 length: 12 residues. The V gene's germline CDR1 is SGHRS and CDR2 YFSETQ. Deletions cut 4 bases from V and 10 bases from J, with 12 bases between. The CDR3 bases are TGCGCCAGCAGCGCCCCCGGGAACGAGCAGTTCTTC. Amino acids: CASSAPGNEQFF.

This chain uses TRBV6-5 with TRBJ2-5; 7 bases agree with TRBD2. The CDR3 sequence is 13 residues long. Germline CDR1 and CDR2: MNHEY and SVGAGI. The ends lost 4 bases at V and 2 bases at J; junction bases unmatched: 1. The CDR3: CASSSSGQETQYF. As DNA, the CDR3 is TGTGCCAGCAGTTCTAGCGGTCAAGAGACCCAGTACTTC.

This chain links TRBV7-8 with TRBJ2-1; tentative D call: TRBD1 (6 bases). Trimming removed 5 bases at V and 4 bases at J, with 27 bases between. CDR3 length: 19 residues. Per germline, CDR1 SGHVS and CDR2 FQNEAQ. The CDR3: CASSPYRVGFVSYYNEQFF. Here the CDR3 DNA reads TGTGCCAGCAGCCCCTACAGGGTTGGGTTCGTGTCCTATTACAATGAGCAGTTCTTC.

The rearrangement links TRBV9 to TRBJ2-5; TRBD2 might be the D (5 bases). Germline V lookup: CDR1 SGDLS, CDR2 YYNGEE. The CDR3 is 15 amino acids. V lost 0 bases to trimming and J lost 4 bases, with 13 bases between them. CDR3 coding DNA: TGTGCCAGCAGCGTAGTTGATCTCCGGGGAGAGACCCAGTACTTC. It specifies CASSVVDLRGETQYF.

This chain joins TRBV6-2 or TRBV6-3 and TRBJ2-3; D is perhaps TRBD1 (6 bases). The CDR3 consists of 15 residues. V was shortened by 5 bases and J by 3 bases, with 15 bases between the two germline ends. Germline V gene sequence: CDR1 MNHEY, CDR2 SVGEGT. CDR3 loop: CASSRQDSATDTQYF. For the CDR3, the DNA is TGTGCCAGCAGTCGCCAGGACAGCGCGACAGATACGCAGTATTTT.

The chain employs TRBV7-2 and TRBJ2-7; the D call may be TRBD1 or TRBD2 (6 bases each). Germline-derived CDR1 and CDR2 are SGHTA and FQGNSA. The CDR3 is made up of 16 amino acids. Trimming removed 1 base from V and 2 bases from J, with 15 bases in between. The CDR3: CASSLVVGGWTYEQYF. The CDR3 DNA reads TGTGCCAGCAGCTTAGTTGTAGGGGGGTGGACCTACGAGCAGTACTTC.

The chain recombines TRBV6-5 with TRBJ2-1; 10 nucleotides align to TRBD1. This CDR3 region has 13 residues. V lost 10 bases and J lost 7; bases outside the gene matches: 7. Germline V CDR1 and CDR2: MNHEY, SVGAGI. Here the CDR3 reads CATRDRGGNEQFF. In DNA form, the CDR3 reads TGTGCCACCAGGGACAGGGGAGGAAATGAGCAGTTCTTC.

The rearrangement uses TRBV25-1 and TRBJ1-1; 9 bases are shared with TRBD1. CDR1 MGHDK and CDR2 SYGVNS come from the germline V gene. This CDR3 region has 17 residues. The V and J ends lost 1 base and 4 bases, in that order; junction bases with no gene match: 10. Here the CDR3 reads CASSEFGGTGSFTEAFF. The DNA of the CDR3 is TGTGCCAGCAGTGAATTCGGGGGGACAGGGTCGTTCACTGAAGCTTTCTTT. The full variable domain, completed using reference TRBV25-1 and TRBJ1-1, is EADIYQTPRYLVIGTGKKITLECSQTMGHDKMYWYQQDPGMELHLIHYSYGVNSTEKGDLSSESTVSRIRTEHFPLTLESARPSHTSQYLCASSEFGGTGSFTEAFFGQGTRLTVV.

In this sample, this clone turned up once. The CDR3 DNA reads as TGTGCCAGCAGTGAAGCCACGTATGGCTACACCTTC. This sequence encodes CASSEATYGYTF. This rearrangement joins TRBV2 to TRBJ1-2; no reliable D call. The CDR3 covers 12 residues. Deletions cut 0 bases from V and 5 bases from J, with 4 bases between. In germline, CDR1 is SNHLY, CDR2 FYNNEI.

This sequence joins TRBV19 and TRBJ1-5; 11 bases fit TRBD1. The junction had 7 bases not matched to a gene; V was cut back by 5 bases and J by 4 bases. Germline assignment: CDR1 LNHDA and CDR2 SQIVND (reference sequence). The CDR3 runs to 16 residues. The CDR3 sequence is CASSPRTGGRNQPQHF. The CDR3 DNA reads as TGTGCCAGTAGTCCACGGACAGGGGGCCGTAATCAGCCCCAGCATTTT.